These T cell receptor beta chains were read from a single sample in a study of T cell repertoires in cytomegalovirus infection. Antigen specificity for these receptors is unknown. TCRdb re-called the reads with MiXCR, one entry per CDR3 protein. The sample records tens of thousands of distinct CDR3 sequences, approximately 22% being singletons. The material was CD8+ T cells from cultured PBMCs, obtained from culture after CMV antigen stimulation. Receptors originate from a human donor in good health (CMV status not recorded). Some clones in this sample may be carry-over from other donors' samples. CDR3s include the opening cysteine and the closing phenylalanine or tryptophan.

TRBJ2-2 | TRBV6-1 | CASSEVANTGELFF
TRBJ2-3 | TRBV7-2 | CASSSSGGAADTQYF
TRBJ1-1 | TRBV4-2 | CASSHRGQNTEAFF
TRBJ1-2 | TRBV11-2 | CASSERTGPNYGYTF
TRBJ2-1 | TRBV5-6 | CASSEDSLSYNEQFF
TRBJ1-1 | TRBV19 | CASSPWTGEDTEAFF
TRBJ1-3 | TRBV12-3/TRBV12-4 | CASSPSGQLSGNTIYF
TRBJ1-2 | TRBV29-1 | CSVEDRRGLNSPYGYTF
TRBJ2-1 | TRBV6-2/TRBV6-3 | CASSSLNLIASGGQSSYNEQFF
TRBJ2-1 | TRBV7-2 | CASSLALGQLSYNEQFF
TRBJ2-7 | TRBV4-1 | CASSQGRYYEQYF
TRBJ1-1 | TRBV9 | CASSGGQGTSNFAEAFF
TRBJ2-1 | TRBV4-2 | CASSQSSGGSYNEQFF
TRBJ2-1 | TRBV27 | CASCPKGRVNEQFF